The sequence of this T cell receptor (beta chain) was determined in a study of T cells in women clearing cervical HPV infection listed by TCRdb under 2018. For the study in its entirety: The cases were some 25 women with histologically confirmed HPV16-related CIN3 or worse, and 2 of these cases were invasive cancers. The 20 to 25 controls were women who cleared a single incident HPV16 infection within 12 months without developing precancer or cancer. Case blood was taken at the visit when the lesion was first identified, whereas control blood was taken when infection was no longer detected. Among cases, blood sampling occurred a median of 149 days after lesion detection, with an interquartile range of about 80 to 230 days. Since only a few of the women had HLA typing available, the possibility that HLA type was acting as a confounder could not be ruled out. This exploratory proof-of-principle case-control study, nested within the Guanacaste HPV Natural History Study in Costa Rica, compared TCR repertoires among women with different cervical HPV16 outcomes. Cases were matched to controls by age within five years and by the year the sample was collected. Median age was about 30 years in cases versus just over 37 in controls, and baseline characteristics did not differ significantly. In the parent cohort, around 10,000 women aged 18 or older were enrolled in Guanacaste, Costa Rica, during about 1992 to 1995 and were followed for six to seven years. Five blinded duplicates per group were added as quality controls, giving 60 or so samples: 50 or so participants and around ten replicates. Broader findings and caveats from the paper: TRBV6-7 relative abundance was lower in cases than in controls (approximately 0.11% versus 0.16%; Bonferroni P = 0.0008). T-cell numbers per sample were unknown, so richness differences could reflect varying T-cell content rather than repertoire biology. Because of the cross-sectional design, the study could not determine whether the associations came before infection or resulted from infection, and neither effector/memory subsets nor HPV-specific T cells were isolated. TCR repertoire richness was significantly higher in CIN3+ cases than in controls across sequencing depths, while evenness did not differ. Random forest classifiers combining richness and V gene abundances distinguished cases from controls with an estimated AUC of approximately 0.83.

The immunoSEQ assay used multiplex PCR to amplify TCR beta CDR3 regions from an average of roughly 1,200 ng of genomic DNA per sample. Primer bias was corrected in the assay by using a complete synthetic TCR repertoire to establish an amplification baseline. The amplicons were sequenced using the Illumina platform. As for the original processing: Sequence errors were corrected by clustering with frequency ratios and a modified nearest-neighbor algorithm, and the sequences were then analyzed in the immunoSEQ Analyzer using IMGT gene definitions. At each rarefaction depth, TCR richness and evenness were averaged across 20 rarefaction repeats, and any sample with fewer sequences than the depth was left out. V, D and J gene relative abundances were compared between groups with Wilcoxon rank sum tests, applying FDR correction. Blinded duplicates gave an intraclass correlation of around 96% for TCR richness and an average of roughly 82% across 66 gene segments. Drawn from immuneACCESS, this table holds only the in-frame rearrangements with V and J called that TCRdb kept. Clones are partly lost; checked studies trace under half to an unresolved V gene and leave the rest unexplained. Clone size and V and J calls were adopted from that table, with D and trimming inferred from the DNA. The sample's table lists a count of 20,000 to 25,000 clones. In total, the top ten clones hold 9% to 15% of the sample.

V drops 5 bases and J drops 0 bases, leaving 14 bases in between. CDR1 and CDR2 were assigned from the germline V gene (reference sequence) as LNHDA and SQIVND. Including cysteine and phenylalanine, the CDR3 has 17 amino acids. The 42 bases shown cover part of the CDR3, and their frame starts at base 1. Every participant had a single incident cervical HPV16 infection, and prevalent HPV16 infections were excluded. Cervical HPV DNA was detected by MY09/MY11 PCR, and genotyping was performed by dot-blot hybridization. Around 16 mL of heparinized blood was centrifuged, after which the buffy coat was aliquoted, frozen at -30 degrees C, and then stored at -80 degrees C. Genomic DNA was extracted from buffy coat specimens using QIAGEN kits. Details on this clone: Its antigen remains undetermined. The CDR3 end falls 3 residues outside the read, so it is completed with the germline J gene.

The sequence joins TRBV19 to TRBJ2-6; TRBD1 could be the D gene, as 6 bases match. Material: blood buffy coat. This TCR came from a woman between 18 and 69 years old with a cervical HPV16 infection that either progressed to CIN3+ or cleared (not recorded which). The CDR3 here reads CASSSGQFFSGANVLTF. Incomplete CDR3 DNA: TGTGCCAGTAGTTCTGGACAGTTTTTCTCTGGGGCCAACGTC.